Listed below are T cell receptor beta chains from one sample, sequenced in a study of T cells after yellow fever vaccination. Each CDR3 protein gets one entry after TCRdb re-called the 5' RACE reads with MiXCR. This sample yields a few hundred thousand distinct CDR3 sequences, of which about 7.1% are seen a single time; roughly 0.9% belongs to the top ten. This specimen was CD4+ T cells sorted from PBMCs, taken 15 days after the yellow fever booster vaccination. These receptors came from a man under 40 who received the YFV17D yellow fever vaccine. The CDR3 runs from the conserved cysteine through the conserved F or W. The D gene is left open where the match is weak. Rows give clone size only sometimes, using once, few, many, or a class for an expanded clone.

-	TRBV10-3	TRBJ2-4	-	CAISDGKENIQYF	TGTGCCATCAGTGACGGAAAAGAAAACATTCAGTACTTC
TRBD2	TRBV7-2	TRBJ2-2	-	CASSFGLAGAGELFF	TGTGCCAGCAGCTTTGGACTAGCGGGTGCCGGGGAGCTGTTTTTT
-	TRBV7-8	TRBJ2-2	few	CASSPRGGFGGELFF	TGTGCCAGCAGCCCAAGGGGGGGGTTTGGCGGGGAGCTGTTTTTT
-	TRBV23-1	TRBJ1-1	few	CASSQGKGRRTEAFF	TGCGCCAGCAGTCAAGGAAAGGGACGGCGAACTGAAGCTTTCTTT
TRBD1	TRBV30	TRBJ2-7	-	CAWTAGQGSYEQYF	TGTGCCTGGACCGCGGGACAGGGCTCCTACGAGCAGTACTTC
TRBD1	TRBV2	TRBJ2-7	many	CASRALGGYTYEQYF	TGTGCCAGCAGGGCGCTAGGGGGCTACACCTACGAGCAGTACTTC
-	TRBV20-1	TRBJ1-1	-	CSARVRNTEAFF	TGCAGTGCTAGAGTCAGGAACACTGAAGCTTTCTTT
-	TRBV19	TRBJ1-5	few	CASVRGAVGNQPQHF	TGTGCCAGCGTGCGGGGGGCGGTGGGCAATCAGCCCCAGCATTTT
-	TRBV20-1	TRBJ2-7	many	CSALRPATSNEQYF	TGCAGTGCTCTCCGTCCGGCCACTAGCAACGAGCAGTACTTC
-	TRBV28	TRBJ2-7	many	CATQSAGSSYEQYF	TGTGCCACCCAGTCCGCGGGGAGCTCCTACGAGCAGTACTTC
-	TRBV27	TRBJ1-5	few	CASSFRQGAGQPQHF	TGTGCCAGCAGTTTTCGCCAGGGCGCGGGTCAGCCCCAGCATTTT
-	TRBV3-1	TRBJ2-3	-	CASSRRSETDTQYF	TGTGCCAGCAGCCGCCGGAGTGAGACAGATACGCAGTATTTT
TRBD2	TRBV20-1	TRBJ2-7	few	CSASALAGQSYEQYF	TGCAGTGCTTCCGCTTTAGCGGGGCAATCCTACGAGCAGTACTTC
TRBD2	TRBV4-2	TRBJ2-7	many	CASSRASGEKSYEQYF	TGTGCCAGCAGCCGCGCTAGCGGGGAGAAATCCTACGAGCAGTACTTC
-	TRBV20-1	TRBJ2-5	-	CSARRATKETQYF	TGCAGTGCTAGAAGAGCCACCAAAGAGACCCAGTACTTC
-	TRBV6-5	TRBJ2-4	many	CASSSRGHIQYF	TGTGCCAGCAGTAGCAGGGGTCACATTCAGTACTTC
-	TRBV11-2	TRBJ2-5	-	CASSLFRAAQETQYF	TGTGCCAGCAGCTTGTTTCGAGCAGCACAAGAGACCCAGTACTTC
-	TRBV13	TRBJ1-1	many	CASSLPDGNTEAFF	TGTGCCAGCAGCTTACCTGACGGGAACACTGAAGCTTTCTTT
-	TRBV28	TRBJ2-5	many	CASSFWGTQYF	TGTGCCAGCAGTTTCTGGGGGACCCAGTACTTC
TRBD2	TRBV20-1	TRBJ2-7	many	CSARAASGYEQYF	TGCAGTGCTAGAGCGGCTAGCGGCTACGAGCAGTACTTC
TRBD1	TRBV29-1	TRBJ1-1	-	CSVEEGTGKAFF	TGCAGCGTTGAAGAAGGGACAGGGAAAGCTTTCTTT
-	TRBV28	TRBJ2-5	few	CASSFVRSGRYF	TGTGCCAGCAGTTTTGTCCGCTCCGGGCGGTACTTC
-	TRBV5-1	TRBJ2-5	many	CASTFARQETQYF	TGCGCCAGCACCTTCGCAAGGCAAGAGACCCAGTACTTC
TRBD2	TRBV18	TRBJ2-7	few	CASSPVTSGRRGYEQYF	TGTGCCAGCTCACCAGTTACTAGCGGGAGGAGAGGGTACGAGCAGTACTTC
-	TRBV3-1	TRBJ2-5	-	CASSQGAGQETQYF	TGTGCCAGCAGCCAAGGGGCTGGGCAAGAGACCCAGTACTTC
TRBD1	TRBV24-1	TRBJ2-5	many	CATRQTGSGETQYF	TGTGCCACCAGACAGACAGGGTCTGGGGAGACCCAGTACTTC
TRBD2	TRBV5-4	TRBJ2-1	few	CASSTAGRNEQFF	TGTGCCAGCAGCACAGCGGGACGTAATGAGCAGTTCTTC
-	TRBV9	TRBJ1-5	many	CASSVTDSNQPQHF	TGTGCCAGCAGCGTGACAGATAGCAATCAGCCCCAGCATTTT
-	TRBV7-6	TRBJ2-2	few	CASSLWGAIDGELFF	TGTGCCAGCAGCTTATGGGGGGCGATTGACGGGGAGCTGTTTTTT
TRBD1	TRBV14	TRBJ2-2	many	CASSHGPGQVNTGELFF	TGTGCCAGCAGCCACGGTCCTGGACAGGTGAACACCGGGGAGCTGTTTTTT
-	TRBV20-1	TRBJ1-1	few	CSGRVNTEAFF	TGCAGTGGGCGGGTGAACACTGAAGCTTTCTTT
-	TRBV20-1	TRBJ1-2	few	CSAPQEGGANYGYTF	TGCAGTGCTCCCCAGGAGGGGGGCGCTAACTATGGCTACACCTTC
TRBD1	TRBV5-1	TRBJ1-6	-	CATSEGDRSSYNSPLHF	TGCGCCACCAGCGAGGGGGACAGAAGCTCCTATAATTCACCCCTCCACTTT
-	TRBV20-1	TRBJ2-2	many	CSAREPENTGELFF	TGCAGTGCTAGAGAACCGGAGAACACCGGGGAGCTGTTTTTT
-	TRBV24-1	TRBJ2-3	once	CAAAGAGDGADTQYF	TGTGCCGCCGCGGGGGCAGGGGATGGCGCAGATACGCAGTATTTT
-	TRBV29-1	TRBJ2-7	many	CSVETIGAGRNYEQYF	TGCAGCGTTGAGACCATAGGGGCGGGGCGGAACTACGAGCAGTACTTC
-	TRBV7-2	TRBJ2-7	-	CASSLASQTYEQYF	TGTGCCAGCAGCTTAGCAAGCCAAACCTACGAGCAGTACTTC
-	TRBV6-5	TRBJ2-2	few	CASSWRAGELFF	TGTGCCAGCAGTTGGAGGGCCGGGGAGCTGTTTTTT
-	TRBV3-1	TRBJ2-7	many	CASSQERNEQYF	TGTGCCAGCAGCCAAGAGAGGAACGAGCAGTACTTC
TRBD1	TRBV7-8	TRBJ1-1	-	CASSIRQGGVNTEAFF	TGTGCCAGCAGCATCAGACAGGGGGGGGTGAACACTGAAGCTTTCTTT
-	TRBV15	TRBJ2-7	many	CATSRGGSYEQYF	TGTGCCACCAGCAGAGGTGGCTCCTACGAGCAGTACTTC
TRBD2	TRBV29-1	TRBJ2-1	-	CSVGVAGGFEQFF	TGCAGCGTTGGGGTAGCGGGAGGGTTTGAGCAGTTCTTC
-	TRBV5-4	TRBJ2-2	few	CASSLVVGLDTGELFF	TGTGCCAGCAGCTTGGTGGTGGGTTTGGACACCGGGGAGCTGTTTTTT
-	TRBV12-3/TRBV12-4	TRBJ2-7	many	CASSSDSSYEQYF	TGTGCCAGCAGTTCGGACAGCTCCTACGAGCAGTACTTC
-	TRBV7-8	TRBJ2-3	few	CASSRGAVTSTDTQYF	TGTGCCAGCAGCCGGGGGGCAGTCACTAGCACAGATACGCAGTATTTT
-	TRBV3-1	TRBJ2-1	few	CASSQVRTAYNEQFF	TGTGCCAGCAGCCAAGTCCGGACTGCCTACAATGAGCAGTTCTTC
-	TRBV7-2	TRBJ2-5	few	CASSYRAETQYF	TGTGCCAGCAGCTACAGGGCGGAGACCCAGTACTTC
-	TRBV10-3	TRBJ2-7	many	CAISVGGNEQYF	TGTGCCATCAGTGTTGGGGGGAACGAGCAGTACTTC
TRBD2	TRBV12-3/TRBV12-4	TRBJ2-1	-	CASSNGLGDEQFF	TGTGCCAGCAGCAACGGACTAGGCGATGAGCAGTTCTTC
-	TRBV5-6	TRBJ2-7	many	CASSFFSGSSYEQYF	TGTGCCAGCAGCTTTTTTAGCGGTTCTTCCTACGAGCAGTACTTC
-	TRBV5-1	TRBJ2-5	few	CASSRYDRSKTQYF	TGCGCCAGCAGCCGTTACGACAGGTCGAAGACCCAGTACTTC